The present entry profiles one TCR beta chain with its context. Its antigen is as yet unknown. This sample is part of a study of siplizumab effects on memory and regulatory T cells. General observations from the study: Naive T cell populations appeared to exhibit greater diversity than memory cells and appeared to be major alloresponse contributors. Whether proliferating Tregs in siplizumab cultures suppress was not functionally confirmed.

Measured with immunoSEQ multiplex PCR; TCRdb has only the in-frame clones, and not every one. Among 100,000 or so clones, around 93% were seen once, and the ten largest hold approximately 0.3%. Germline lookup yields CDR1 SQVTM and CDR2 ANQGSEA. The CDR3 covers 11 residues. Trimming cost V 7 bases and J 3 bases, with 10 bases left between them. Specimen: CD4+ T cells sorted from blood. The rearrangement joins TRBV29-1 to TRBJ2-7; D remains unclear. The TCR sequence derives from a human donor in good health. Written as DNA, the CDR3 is TGCAGCGCCGGAAGTATCTACGAGCAGTACTTC. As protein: CSAGSIYEQYF.